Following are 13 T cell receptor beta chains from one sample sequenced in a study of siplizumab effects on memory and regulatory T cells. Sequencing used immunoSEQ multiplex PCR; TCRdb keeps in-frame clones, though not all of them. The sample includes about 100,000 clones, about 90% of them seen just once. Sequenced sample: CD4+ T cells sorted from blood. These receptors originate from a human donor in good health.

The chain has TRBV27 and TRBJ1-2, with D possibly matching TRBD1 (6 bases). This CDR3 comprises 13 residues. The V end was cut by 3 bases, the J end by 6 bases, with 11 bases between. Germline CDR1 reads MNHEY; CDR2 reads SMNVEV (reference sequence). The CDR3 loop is CASSFWGADGYTF. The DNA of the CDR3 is TGTGCCAGCAGTTTTTGGGGGGCAGATGGCTACACCTTC.

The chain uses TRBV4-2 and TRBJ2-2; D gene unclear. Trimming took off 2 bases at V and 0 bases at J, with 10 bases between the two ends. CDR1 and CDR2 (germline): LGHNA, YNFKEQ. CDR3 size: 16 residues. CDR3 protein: CASSQLTGSNTGELFF. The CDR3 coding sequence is TGTGCCAGCAGCCAACTGACCGGATCGAACACCGGGGAGCTGTTTTTT.

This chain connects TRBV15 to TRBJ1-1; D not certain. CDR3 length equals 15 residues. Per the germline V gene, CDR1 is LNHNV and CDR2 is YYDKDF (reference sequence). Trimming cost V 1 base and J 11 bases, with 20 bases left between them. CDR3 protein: CATSRANSFLEGAFF. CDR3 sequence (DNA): TGTGCCACCAGCAGAGCCAATTCCTTTCTGGAAGGGGCTTTCTTT.

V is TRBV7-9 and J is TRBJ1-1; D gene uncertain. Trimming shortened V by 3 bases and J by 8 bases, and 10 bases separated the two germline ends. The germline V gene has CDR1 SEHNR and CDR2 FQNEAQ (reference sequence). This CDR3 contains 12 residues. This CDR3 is CASSFENREAFF. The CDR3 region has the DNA TGTGCCAGCAGCTTTGAGAACCGAGAAGCTTTCTTT.

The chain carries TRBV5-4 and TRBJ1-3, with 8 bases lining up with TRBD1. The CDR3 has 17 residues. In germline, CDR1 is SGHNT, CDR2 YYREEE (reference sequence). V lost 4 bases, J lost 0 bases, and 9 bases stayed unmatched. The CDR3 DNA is TGTGCCAGCAGCCAAGACGGACAGGGTATCTCTGGAAACACCATATATTTT. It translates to CASSQDGQGISGNTIYF.

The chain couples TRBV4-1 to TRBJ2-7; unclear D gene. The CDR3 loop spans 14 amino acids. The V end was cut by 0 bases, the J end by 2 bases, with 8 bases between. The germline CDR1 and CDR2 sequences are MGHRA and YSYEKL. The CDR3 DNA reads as TGCGCCAGCAGCCAAGATGGTGTAGCCTACGAGCAGTACTTC. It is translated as CASSQDGVAYEQYF.

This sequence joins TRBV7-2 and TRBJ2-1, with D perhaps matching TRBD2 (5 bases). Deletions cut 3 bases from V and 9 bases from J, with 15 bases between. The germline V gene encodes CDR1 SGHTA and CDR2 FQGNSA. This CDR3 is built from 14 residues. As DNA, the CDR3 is TGTGCCAGCAGCTTTTCCGACTATTCGGGTGAGCAGTTCTTC. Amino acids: CASSFSDYSGEQFF. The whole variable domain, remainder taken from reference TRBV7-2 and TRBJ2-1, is GAGVSQSPSNKVTEKGKDVELRCDPISGHTALYWYRQSLGQGLEFLIYFQGNSAPDKSGLPSDRFSAERTGGSVSTLTIQRTQQEDSAVYLCASSFSDYSGEQFFGPGTRLTVL.

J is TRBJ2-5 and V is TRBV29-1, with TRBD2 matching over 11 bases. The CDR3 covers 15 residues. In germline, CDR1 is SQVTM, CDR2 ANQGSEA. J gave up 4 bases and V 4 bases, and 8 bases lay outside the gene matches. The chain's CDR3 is CSVAVAGGPRETQYF. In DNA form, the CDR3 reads TGCAGCGTTGCCGTAGCGGGGGGGCCCCGAGAGACCCAGTACTTC.

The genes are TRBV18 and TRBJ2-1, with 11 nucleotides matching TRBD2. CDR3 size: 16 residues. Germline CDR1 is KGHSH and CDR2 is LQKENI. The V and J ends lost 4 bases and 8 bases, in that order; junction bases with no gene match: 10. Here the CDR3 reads CASSQPGLAESYEQFF. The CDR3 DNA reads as TGTGCCAGCTCACAACCGGGACTAGCGGAGAGTTATGAGCAGTTCTTC.

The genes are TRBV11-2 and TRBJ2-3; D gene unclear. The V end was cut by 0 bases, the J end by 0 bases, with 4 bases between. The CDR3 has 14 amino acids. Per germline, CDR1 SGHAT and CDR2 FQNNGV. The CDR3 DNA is TGTGCCAGCAGCTTAGATCCCAGCACAGATACGCAGTATTTT. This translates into CASSLDPSTDTQYF.

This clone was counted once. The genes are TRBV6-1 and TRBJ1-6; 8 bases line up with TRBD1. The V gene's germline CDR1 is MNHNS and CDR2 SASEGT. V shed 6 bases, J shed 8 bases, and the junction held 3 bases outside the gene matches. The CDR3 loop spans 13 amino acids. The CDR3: CASRLQGDSPLHF. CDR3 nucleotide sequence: TGTGCCAGCAGGTTACAGGGGGATTCACCCCTCCACTTT.

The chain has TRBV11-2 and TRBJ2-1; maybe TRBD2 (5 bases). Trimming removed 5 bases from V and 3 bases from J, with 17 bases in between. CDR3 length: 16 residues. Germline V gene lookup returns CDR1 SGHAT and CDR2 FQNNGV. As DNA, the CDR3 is TGTGCCAGCAGCAGTAACCGGACTCTAGGCTACAATGAGCAGTTCTTC. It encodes CASSSNRTLGYNEQFF.

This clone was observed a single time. CDR3 nucleotide sequence: TGCGCCAGCAGCCCCACTAGCGGGGGAAACTACGAGCAGTACTTC. Protein product: CASSPTSGGNYEQYF. The chain has TRBV5-1 and TRBJ2-7; 11 nucleotides align to TRBD2. This CDR3 has 15 amino acids. V trimming: 4 bases; J trimming: 3 bases; junction bases outside the gene matches: 6. Germline lookup yields CDR1 SGHRS and CDR2 YFSETQ. The entire variable domain, with the rest obtained from reference TRBV5-1 and TRBJ2-7, is as follows: KAGVTQTPRYLIKTRGQQVTLSCSPISGHRSVSWYQQTPGQGLQFLFEYFSETQRNKGNFPGRFSGRQFSNSRSEMNVSTLELGDSALYLCASSPTSGGNYEQYFGPGTRLTVT.